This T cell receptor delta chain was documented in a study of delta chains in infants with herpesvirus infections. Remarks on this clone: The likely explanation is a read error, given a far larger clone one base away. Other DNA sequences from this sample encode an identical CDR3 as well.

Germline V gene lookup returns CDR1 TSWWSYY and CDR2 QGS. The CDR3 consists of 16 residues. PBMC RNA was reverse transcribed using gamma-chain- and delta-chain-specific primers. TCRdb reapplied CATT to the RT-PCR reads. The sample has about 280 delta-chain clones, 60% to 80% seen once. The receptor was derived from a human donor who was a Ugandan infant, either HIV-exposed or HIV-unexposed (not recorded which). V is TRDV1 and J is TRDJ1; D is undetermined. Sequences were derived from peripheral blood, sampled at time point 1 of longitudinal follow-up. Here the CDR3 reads CALGEQYYRDTDKLIF. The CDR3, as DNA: TGTGCTCTTGGGGAACAGTATTACCGGGACACCGACAAACTCATCTTT.